This T cell receptor (beta chain) derives from a study of control samples from healthy donors and cancer patients. The germline V gene has CDR1 SGHTA and CDR2 FQGNSA. This CDR3 contains 17 residues. Trimming left V 2 bases short and J 3 bases short, with 17 bases between. Measured with immunoSEQ multiplex PCR; TCRdb has only the in-frame clones, and not every one. In the table there are fewer than 200,000 clones, over 85% of which are singletons. This clone was observed a few times. The receptor's source is a woman aged 55 to 70 in good health. The rearrangement links TRBV7-2 to TRBJ1-5; TRBD1 is a possible D gene (5 bases). The material sequenced was blood. CDR3 region: CASSLSAGSGLNQPQHF. CDR3 nucleotide sequence: TGTGCCAGCAGCTTAAGTGCAGGGTCTGGTCTCAATCAGCCCCAGCATTTT.